Listed below are T cell receptor beta chains from one sample, sequenced in a study of blood T cell repertoires in COVID-19. Repertoires were generated with immunoSEQ multiplex PCR, while TCRdb's copy carries only in-frame clones and drops some. The top ten clones hold roughly 13% of a sample with 120,000 to 150,000 clones, around 84% of them seen once. Sequencing used peripheral blood. Receptor source: a man aged 60 to 75 with active or convalescent COVID-19. CDR3s include the opening cysteine and the closing phenylalanine or tryptophan. The D gene is left open where the match is weak. Part of the rows lack a size; the others show once, few, many or a class for expanded clones.

>TRBD2|NA|TRBV29-1|TRBJ2-7
CSVVLLAGVYEQYF
TGCAGCGTTGTGCTGCTAGCGGGAGTTTACGAGCAGTACTTC
>TRBD1|once|TRBV3-1/TRBV3-2|TRBJ1-1
CASSFWDRANTEAFF
TGTGCCAGCAGTTTCTGGGACAGGGCGAACACTGAAGCTTTCTTT
>TRBD1|NA|TRBV30|TRBJ1-6
CAWSTGQFNSPLHF
TGTGCCTGGTCTACGGGACAGTTTAATTCACCCCTCCACTTT
>NA|NA|TRBV21-1|TRBJ1-1
CASSKGLTDTEAFF
TGTGCCAGCAGCAAAGGACTGACGGACACTGAAGCTTTCTTT
>TRBD2|NA|TRBV19|TRBJ2-1
CASSGRGSGRYNEQFF
TGTGCCAGTAGTGGACGGGGTAGCGGGAGGTATAATGAGCAGTTCTTC
>TRBD1|NA|TRBV19|TRBJ1-5
CASSRGQELGQPQHF
TGTGCCAGTAGCAGGGGGCAAGAATTAGGTCAGCCCCAGCATTTT
>TRBD1|NA|TRBV4-2|TRBJ2-7
CASSQVLGQGSSYEQYF
TGTGCCAGCAGCCAAGTTCTGGGACAGGGGAGCTCCTACGAGCAGTACTTC
>TRBD1|once|TRBV20-1|TRBJ2-5
CSAVDRQTQYF
TGCAGTGCTGTGGACAGGCAGACCCAGTACTTC
>NA|NA|TRBV27|TRBJ2-5
CASSWAAGETQYF
TGTGCCAGCAGTTGGGCAGCTGGGGAGACCCAGTACTTC
>TRBD2|NA|TRBV9|TRBJ2-5
CASTKSSGGNQETQYF
TGTGCCAGCACTAAGAGCAGCGGGGGGAACCAAGAGACCCAGTACTTC
>NA|many|TRBV5-1|TRBJ1-1
CASSFSGRDTEAFF
TGCGCCAGCAGCTTCAGCGGGCGGGACACTGAAGCTTTCTTT
>NA|NA|TRBV9|TRBJ2-2
CASSVREGNTGELFF
TGTGCCAGCAGCGTCAGGGAAGGGAACACCGGGGAGCTGTTTTTT
>NA|NA|TRBV28|TRBJ1-2
CASSSSGHVGYTF
TGTGCCAGCAGTTCTTCCGGACATGTCGGCTACACCTTC
>TRBD1|NA|TRBV11-3|TRBJ2-1
CASSLATGQGYNEQFF
TGTGCCAGCAGCTTAGCCACGGGACAGGGGTACAATGAGCAGTTCTTC
>NA|NA|TRBV11-3|TRBJ2-7
CASSLDSSGYEQYF
TGTGCCAGCAGCTTAGACTCGTCAGGGTACGAGCAGTACTTC
>NA|NA|TRBV10-3|TRBJ2-3
CASGTDSNTDTQYF
TGTGCGTCCGGGACGGACAGCAACACAGATACGCAGTATTTT
>NA|NA|TRBV18|TRBJ1-1
CASSPWRAEAFF
TGTGCCAGCTCACCGTGGAGGGCCGAAGCTTTCTTT
>TRBD1|NA|TRBV5-5|TRBJ2-1
CASKGEGGGYNEQFF
TGTGCCAGCAAAGGGGAAGGGGGCGGTTACAATGAGCAGTTCTTC
>TRBD2|NA|TRBV2|TRBJ2-7
CASSGLAGGYEQYF
TGTGCCAGCAGTGGACTAGCGGGGGGGTACGAGCAGTACTTC
>NA|NA|TRBV27|TRBJ2-7
CASSFFTFGAEQYF
TGTGCCAGCAGTTTTTTTACTTTCGGAGCCGAGCAGTACTTC
>TRBD1|NA|TRBV2|TRBJ1-1
CASSRDRGRITEAFF
TGTGCCAGTTCCCGGGACAGGGGGCGGATAACTGAAGCTTTCTTT
>NA|NA|TRBV6-5|TRBJ1-5
CASSLGDQPQHF
TGTGCCAGCAGTTTAGGGGATCAGCCCCAGCATTTT
>TRBD1|NA|TRBV7-8|TRBJ1-6
CASSGTGGNSPLHF
TGTGCCAGCAGCGGGACAGGGGGCAATTCACCCCTCCACTTT
>TRBD1|NA|TRBV10-3|TRBJ1-2
CAISAGQANYGYTF
TGTGCCATCAGTGCGGGACAGGCTAACTATGGCTACACCTTC
>TRBD1|NA|TRBV7-6|TRBJ1-4
CASSPPTGINEKLFF
TGTGCCAGCAGCCCCCCGACAGGGATTAATGAAAAACTGTTTTTT
>TRBD2|NA|TRBV7-9|TRBJ2-5
CASSSSLTSASGREETQYF
TGTGCCAGCAGCTCCTCCCTTACATCCGCTAGCGGGAGAGAAGAGACCCAGTACTTC
>NA|NA|TRBV9|TRBJ2-1
CASSERTGYNEQFF
TGTGCCAGCAGCGAAAGGACTGGCTACAATGAGCAGTTCTTC
>NA|NA|TRBV10-3|TRBJ1-4
CAISEEAGDSEKLFF
TGTGCCATCAGTGAGGAGGCGGGGGATAGTGAGAAACTGTTTTTT
>NA|NA|TRBV12-3/TRBV12-4|TRBJ1-5
CASSRGIGQPQHF
TGTGCCAGCAGTAGGGGAATCGGTCAGCCCCAGCATTTT
>TRBD2|NA|TRBV7-6|TRBJ2-3
CASSFWTSGGPTDTQYF
TGTGCCAGCAGCTTCTGGACTAGCGGGGGCCCCACAGATACGCAGTATTTT
>NA|NA|TRBV4-3|TRBJ2-1
CASSQVQMDEQFF
TGCGCCAGCAGCCAAGTCCAGATGGATGAGCAGTTCTTC
>NA|once|TRBV4-3|TRBJ2-5
CASSQEYGREETQYF
TGCGCCAGCAGCCAAGAATACGGCAGGGAAGAGACCCAGTACTTC
>NA|NA|TRBV9|TRBJ2-1
CASRDERGHYNEQFF
TGTGCCAGCAGGGACGAGCGGGGACATTACAATGAGCAGTTCTTC
>NA|NA|TRBV5-8|TRBJ2-1
CASSLGLALHEQFF
TGTGCCAGCAGCTTAGGACTGGCTTTGCATGAGCAGTTCTTC
>TRBD1|NA|TRBV6-6|TRBJ2-7
CASSYPGGARSYEQYF
TGTGCCAGCAGTTATCCAGGGGGCGCAAGATCCTACGAGCAGTACTTC
>TRBD1|NA|TRBV19|TRBJ2-3
CASSTRQGATDTQYF
TGTGCCAGTAGTACGAGACAGGGGGCAACAGATACGCAGTATTTT
>NA|once|TRBV12-3/TRBV12-4|TRBJ1-1
CASSLVGDTEAFF
TGTGCCAGCAGTTTAGTCGGGGACACTGAAGCTTTCTTT
>NA|NA|TRBV7-6|TRBJ2-1
CASSLGEATYNEQFF
TGTGCCAGCAGCTTAGGGGAGGCCACTTACAATGAGCAGTTCTTC
>NA|NA|TRBV6-2/TRBV6-3|TRBJ2-7
CASSYPMGSSYEQYF
TGTGCCAGCAGTTACCCAATGGGGAGCTCCTACGAGCAGTACTTC
>NA|few|TRBV5-1|TRBJ2-7
CASSLGTSFYEQYF
TGCGCCAGCAGCTTGGGAACTAGTTTCTACGAGCAGTACTTC
>NA|few|TRBV6-6|TRBJ1-2
CASSPPTGGDGYTF
TGTGCCAGCAGTCCCCCGACGGGGGGGGATGGCTACACCTTC
>NA|few|TRBV27|TRBJ1-1
CASSFRRRDTEAFF
TGTGCCAGCAGTTTCCGGAGGAGGGACACTGAAGCTTTCTTT
>TRBD2|NA|TRBV27|TRBJ2-7
CASRTGTSYEQYF
TGTGCCAGCAGGACCGGGACTAGCTACGAGCAGTACTTC
>NA|NA|TRBV7-8|TRBJ1-1
CASRFGTLNTEAFF
TGTGCCAGCAGGTTCGGGACACTTAACACTGAAGCTTTCTTT
>NA|NA|TRBV5-4|TRBJ2-2
CASSLVGVTGELFF
TGTGCCAGCAGCTTGGTAGGGGTCACCGGGGAGCTGTTTTTT
>TRBD1|NA|TRBV7-6|TRBJ2-3
CASSPQTGGFTDTQYF
TGTGCCAGCAGCCCCCAGACAGGGGGTTTTACAGATACGCAGTATTTT
>NA|NA|TRBV7-3|TRBJ1-1
CASSPAGPRNTEAFF
TGTGCCAGCAGCCCGGCGGGACCCAGGAACACTGAAGCTTTCTTT
>NA|NA|TRBV5-1|TRBJ2-7
CASSLGSTVSYEQYF
TGCGCCAGCAGCTTGGGTTCGACAGTCTCCTACGAGCAGTACTTC
>TRBD2|NA|TRBV9|TRBJ2-5
CASSVLPGLAGEETQYF
TGTGCCAGCAGCGTATTACCGGGACTAGCGGGAGAAGAGACCCAGTACTTC
>NA|NA|TRBV12-5|TRBJ2-3
CASAPGLGRSTDTQYF
TGTGCTAGTGCCCCGGGACTGGGTAGGAGCACAGATACGCAGTATTTT
>TRBD1|NA|TRBV27|TRBJ1-2
CASSHRGYGYTF
TGTGCCAGCAGCCACAGGGGCTATGGCTACACCTTC
>NA|NA|TRBV27|TRBJ1-2
CASSLSYGYTF
TGTGCCAGCAGTTTGAGCTATGGCTACACCTTC
>TRBD2|NA|TRBV4-2|TRBJ2-1
CASSRTRSGRTSYNEQFF
TGTGCCAGCAGCCGAACCCGTAGCGGGAGGACTTCCTACAATGAGCAGTTCTTC